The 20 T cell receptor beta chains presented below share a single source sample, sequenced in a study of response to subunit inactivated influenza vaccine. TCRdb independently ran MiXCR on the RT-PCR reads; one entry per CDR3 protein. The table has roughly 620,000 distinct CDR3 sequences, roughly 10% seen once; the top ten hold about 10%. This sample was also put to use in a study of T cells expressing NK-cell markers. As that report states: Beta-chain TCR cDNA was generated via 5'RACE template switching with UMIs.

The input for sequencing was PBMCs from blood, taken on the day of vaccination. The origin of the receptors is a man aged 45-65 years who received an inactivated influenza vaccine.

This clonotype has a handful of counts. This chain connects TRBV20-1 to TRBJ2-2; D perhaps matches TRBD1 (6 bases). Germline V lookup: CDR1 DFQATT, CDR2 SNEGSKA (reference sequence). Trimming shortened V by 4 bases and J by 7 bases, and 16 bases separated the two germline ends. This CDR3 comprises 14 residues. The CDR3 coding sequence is TGCAGTGCTATCCAGGGGACCTTGGACGGGGAGCTGTTTTTT. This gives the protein CSAIQGTLDGELFF.

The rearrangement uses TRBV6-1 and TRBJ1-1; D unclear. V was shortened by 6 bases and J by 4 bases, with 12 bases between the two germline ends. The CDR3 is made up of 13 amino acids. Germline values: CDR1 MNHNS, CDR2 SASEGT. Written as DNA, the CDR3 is TGTGCCAGCAGCCGCCCCTCCAGCACTGAAGCTTTCTTT. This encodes CASSRPSSTEAFF.

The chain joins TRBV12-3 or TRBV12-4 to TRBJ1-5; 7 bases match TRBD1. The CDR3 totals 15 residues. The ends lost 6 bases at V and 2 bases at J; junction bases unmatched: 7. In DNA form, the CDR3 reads TGTGCCAGCAGCCCGAAGGGGGCAGGCAATCAGCCCCAGCATTTT. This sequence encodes CASSPKGAGNQPQHF.

The CDR3 reads CASSPTGADSYNEQFF. The DNA of the CDR3 is TGCGCCAGCAGCCCGACCGGCGCGGATAGTTACAATGAGCAGTTCTTC. J is TRBJ2-1 and V is TRBV5-1; D remains ambiguous. Germline V gives CDR1 SGHRS, CDR2 YFSETQ. V lost 4 bases, J lost 4 bases, and 18 bases lay in between. The CDR3 length is 16 residues.

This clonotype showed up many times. CDR3 sequence (DNA): TGCAGCGTGACCGACCCCATCGGTCCCTACGAGCAGTACTTC. It translates to CSVTDPIGPYEQYF. The rearrangement joins TRBV29-1 to TRBJ2-7; no clear D. Trimming took off 6 bases at V and 2 bases at J, with 17 bases between the two ends. The CDR3 covers 14 residues. The germline CDR1 and CDR2 sequences are SQVTM and ANQGSEA.

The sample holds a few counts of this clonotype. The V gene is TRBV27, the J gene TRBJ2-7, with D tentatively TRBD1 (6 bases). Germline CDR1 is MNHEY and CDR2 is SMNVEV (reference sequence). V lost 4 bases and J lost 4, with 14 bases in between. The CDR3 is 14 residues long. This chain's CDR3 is CASSYGGPQYEQYF. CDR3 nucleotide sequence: TGTGCCAGCAGTTATGGGGGCCCCCAATACGAGCAGTACTTC.

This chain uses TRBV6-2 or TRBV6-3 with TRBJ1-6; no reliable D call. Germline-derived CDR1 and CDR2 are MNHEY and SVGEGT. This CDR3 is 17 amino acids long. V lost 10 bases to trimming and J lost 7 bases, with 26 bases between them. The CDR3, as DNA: TGTGCCACCCAAACCTTCGACCGGGGAGGATGGAATTCACCCCTCCACTTT. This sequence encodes CATQTFDRGGWNSPLHF.

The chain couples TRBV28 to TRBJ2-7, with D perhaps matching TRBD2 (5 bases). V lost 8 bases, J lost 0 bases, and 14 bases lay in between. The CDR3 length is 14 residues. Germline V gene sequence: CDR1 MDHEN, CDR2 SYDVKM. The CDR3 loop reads CASLNGESSYEQYF. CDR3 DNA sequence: TGTGCCAGCCTCAACGGGGAGAGCTCCTACGAGCAGTACTTC.

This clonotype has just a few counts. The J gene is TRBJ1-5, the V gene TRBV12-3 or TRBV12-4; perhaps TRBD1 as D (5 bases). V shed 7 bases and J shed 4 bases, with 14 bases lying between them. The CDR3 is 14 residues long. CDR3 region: CASNPDGGNQPQHF. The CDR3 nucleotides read TGTGCCAGCAACCCGGACGGGGGGAATCAGCCCCAGCATTTT.

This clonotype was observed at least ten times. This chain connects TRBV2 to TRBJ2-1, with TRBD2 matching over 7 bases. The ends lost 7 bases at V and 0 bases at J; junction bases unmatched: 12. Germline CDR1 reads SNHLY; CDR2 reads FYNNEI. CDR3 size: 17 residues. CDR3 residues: CASKGPLADHSYNEQFF. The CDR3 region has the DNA TGTGCCAGCAAGGGCCCGCTAGCGGACCACTCCTACAATGAGCAGTTCTTC.

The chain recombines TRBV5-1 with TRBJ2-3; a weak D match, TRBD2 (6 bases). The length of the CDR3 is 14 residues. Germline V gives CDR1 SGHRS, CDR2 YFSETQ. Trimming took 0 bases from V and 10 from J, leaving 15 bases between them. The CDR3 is CASSLGGEGSAQYF. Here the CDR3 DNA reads TGCGCCAGCAGCTTGGGGGGGGAAGGCTCGGCGCAGTATTTT.

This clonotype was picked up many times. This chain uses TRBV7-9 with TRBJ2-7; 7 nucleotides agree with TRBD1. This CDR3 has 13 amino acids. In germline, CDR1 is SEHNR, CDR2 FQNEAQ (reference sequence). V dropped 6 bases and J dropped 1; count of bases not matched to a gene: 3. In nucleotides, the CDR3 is TGTGCCAGCAGTTCGGGACAGTCCTACGAGCAGTACTTC. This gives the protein CASSSGQSYEQYF.

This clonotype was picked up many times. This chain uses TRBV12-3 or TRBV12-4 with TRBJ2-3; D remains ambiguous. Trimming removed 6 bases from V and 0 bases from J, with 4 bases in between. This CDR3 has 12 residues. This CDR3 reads CASSKSTDTQYF. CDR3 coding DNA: TGTGCCAGCAGCAAGAGCACAGATACGCAGTATTTT.

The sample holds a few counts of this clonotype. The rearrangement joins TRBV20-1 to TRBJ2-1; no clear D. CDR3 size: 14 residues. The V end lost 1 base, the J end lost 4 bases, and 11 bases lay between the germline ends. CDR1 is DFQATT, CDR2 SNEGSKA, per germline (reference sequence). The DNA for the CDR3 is TGCAGTGCTAGAGCCCCTAGTACTTACAATGAGCAGTTCTTC. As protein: CSARAPSTYNEQFF.

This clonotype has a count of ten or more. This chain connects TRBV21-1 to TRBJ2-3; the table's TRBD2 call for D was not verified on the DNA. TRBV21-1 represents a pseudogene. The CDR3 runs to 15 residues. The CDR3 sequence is CASRGLAGSPDTQYF. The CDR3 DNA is TGTGCCAGCAGGGGACTAGCGGGAAGCCCAGATACGCAGTATTTT.

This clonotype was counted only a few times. CDR3 loop: CASSQTHGATSGVYNEQFF. The CDR3 nucleotides read TGCGCCAGCAGCCAAACCCACGGGGCGACTAGCGGGGTCTACAATGAGCAGTTCTTC. V and J are TRBV4-3 and TRBJ2-1, with 11 bases lining up with TRBD2. This CDR3 is built from 19 residues. The junction had 12 bases not matched to a gene; V was cut back by 2 bases and J by 3 bases. CDR1 LGHNA and CDR2 YSLEER come from the germline V gene.

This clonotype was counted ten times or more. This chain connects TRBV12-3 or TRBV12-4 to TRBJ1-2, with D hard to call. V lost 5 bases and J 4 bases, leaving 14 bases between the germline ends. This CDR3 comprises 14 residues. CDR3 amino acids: CASSLRRLAYGYTF. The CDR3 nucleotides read TGTGCCAGCAGTCTCCGACGCCTGGCCTATGGCTACACCTTC.

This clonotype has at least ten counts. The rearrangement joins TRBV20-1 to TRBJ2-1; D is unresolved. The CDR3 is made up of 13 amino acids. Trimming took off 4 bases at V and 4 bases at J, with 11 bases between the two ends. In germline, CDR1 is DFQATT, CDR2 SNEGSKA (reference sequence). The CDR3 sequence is CSATPLVYNEQFF. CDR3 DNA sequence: TGCAGTGCTACCCCCTTAGTGTACAATGAGCAGTTCTTC.

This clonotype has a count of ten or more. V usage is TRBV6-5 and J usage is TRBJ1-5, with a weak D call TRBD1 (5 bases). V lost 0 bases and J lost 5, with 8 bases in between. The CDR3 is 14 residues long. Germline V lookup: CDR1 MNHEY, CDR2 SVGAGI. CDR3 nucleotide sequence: TGTGCCAGCAGTTACTCGGCAGGGTATCAGCCCCAGCATTTT. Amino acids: CASSYSAGYQPQHF.

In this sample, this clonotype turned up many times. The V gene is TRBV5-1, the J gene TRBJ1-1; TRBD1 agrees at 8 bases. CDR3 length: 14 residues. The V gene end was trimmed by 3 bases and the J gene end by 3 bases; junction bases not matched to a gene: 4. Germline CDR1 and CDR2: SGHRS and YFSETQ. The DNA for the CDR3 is TGCGCCAGCAGCTCGGGACAGGTTTACACTGAAGCTTTCTTT. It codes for CASSSGQVYTEAFF.